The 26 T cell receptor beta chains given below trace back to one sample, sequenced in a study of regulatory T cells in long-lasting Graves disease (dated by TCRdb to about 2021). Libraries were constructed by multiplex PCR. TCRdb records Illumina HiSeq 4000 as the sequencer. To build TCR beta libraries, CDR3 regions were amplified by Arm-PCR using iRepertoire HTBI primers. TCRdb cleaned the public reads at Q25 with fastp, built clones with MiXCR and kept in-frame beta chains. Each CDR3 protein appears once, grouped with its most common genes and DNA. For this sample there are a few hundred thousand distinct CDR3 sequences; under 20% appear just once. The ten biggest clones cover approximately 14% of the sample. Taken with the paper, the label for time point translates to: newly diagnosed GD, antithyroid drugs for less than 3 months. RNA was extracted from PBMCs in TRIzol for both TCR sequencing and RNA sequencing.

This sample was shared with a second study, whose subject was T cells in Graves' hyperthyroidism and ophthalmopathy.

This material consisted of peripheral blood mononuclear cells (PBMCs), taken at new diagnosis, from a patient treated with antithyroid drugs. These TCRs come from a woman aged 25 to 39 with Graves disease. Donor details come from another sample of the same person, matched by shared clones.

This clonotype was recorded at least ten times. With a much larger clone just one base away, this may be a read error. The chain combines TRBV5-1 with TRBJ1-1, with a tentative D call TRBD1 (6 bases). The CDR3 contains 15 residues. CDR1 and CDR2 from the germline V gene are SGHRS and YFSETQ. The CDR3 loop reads CVSSSTQGLNTEAFF. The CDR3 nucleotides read TGCGTCAGCAGCTCGACCCAGGGGTTGAACACTGAAGCTTTCTTT.

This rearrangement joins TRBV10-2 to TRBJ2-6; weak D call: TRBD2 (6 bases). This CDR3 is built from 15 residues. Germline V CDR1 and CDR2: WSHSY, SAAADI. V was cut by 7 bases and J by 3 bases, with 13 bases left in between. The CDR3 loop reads CASTVSGSGANVLTF. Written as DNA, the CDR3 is TGCGCCAGCACGGTATCCGGGAGTGGGGCCAACGTCCTGACTTTC.

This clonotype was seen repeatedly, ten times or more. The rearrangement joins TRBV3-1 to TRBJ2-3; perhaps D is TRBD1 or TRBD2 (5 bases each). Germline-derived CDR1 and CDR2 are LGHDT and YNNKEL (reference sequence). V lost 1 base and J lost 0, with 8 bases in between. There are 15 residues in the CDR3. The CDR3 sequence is CASSQGWDSTDTQYF. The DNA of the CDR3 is TGTGCCAGCAGCCAAGGGTGGGACAGCACAGATACGCAGTATTTT.

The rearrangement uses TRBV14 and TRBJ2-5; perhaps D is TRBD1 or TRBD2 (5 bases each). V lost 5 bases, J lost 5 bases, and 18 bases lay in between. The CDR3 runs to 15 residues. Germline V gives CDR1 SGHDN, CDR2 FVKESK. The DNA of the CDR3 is TGTGCCAGCAGCTTCGGGACCCCGGGGATTGAGACCCAGTACTTC. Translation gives CASSFGTPGIETQYF.

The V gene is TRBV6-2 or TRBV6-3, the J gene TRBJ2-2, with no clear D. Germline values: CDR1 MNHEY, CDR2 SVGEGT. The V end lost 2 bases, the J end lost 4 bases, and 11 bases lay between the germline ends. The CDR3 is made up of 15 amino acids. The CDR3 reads CASSYKARSTGELFF. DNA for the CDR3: TGTGCCAGCAGTTACAAGGCTCGGTCCACCGGGGAGCTGTTTTTT.

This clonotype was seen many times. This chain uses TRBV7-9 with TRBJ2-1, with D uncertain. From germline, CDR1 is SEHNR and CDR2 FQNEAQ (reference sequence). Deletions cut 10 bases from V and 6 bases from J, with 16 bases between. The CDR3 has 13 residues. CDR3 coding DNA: TGTGCCATACCCCCTATAGGGCGCAATGAGCAGTTCTTC. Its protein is CAIPPIGRNEQFF.

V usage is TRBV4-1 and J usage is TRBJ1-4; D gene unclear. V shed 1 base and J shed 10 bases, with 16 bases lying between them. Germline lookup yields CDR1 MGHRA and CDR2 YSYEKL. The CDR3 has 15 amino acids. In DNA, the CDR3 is TGCGCCAGCAGCCAAGTTGTTGCGGGCGGGAGAAAACTGTTTTTT. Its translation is CASSQVVAGGRKLFF.

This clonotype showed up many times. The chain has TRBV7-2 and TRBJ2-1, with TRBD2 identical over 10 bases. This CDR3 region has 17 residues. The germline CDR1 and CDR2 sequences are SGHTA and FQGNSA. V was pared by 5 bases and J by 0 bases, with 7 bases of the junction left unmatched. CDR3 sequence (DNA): TGTGCCAGCAGCCCCCCAGCGGGGGGGAGCTCCTACAATGAGCAGTTCTTC. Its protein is CASSPPAGGSSYNEQFF.

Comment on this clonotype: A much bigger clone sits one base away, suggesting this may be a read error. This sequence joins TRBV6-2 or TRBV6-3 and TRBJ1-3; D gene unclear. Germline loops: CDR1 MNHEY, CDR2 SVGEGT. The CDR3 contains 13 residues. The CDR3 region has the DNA TGTGCCAGCCGGAGTCCGGCGGAGTACACCACATATTTT. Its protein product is CASRSPAEYTTYF.

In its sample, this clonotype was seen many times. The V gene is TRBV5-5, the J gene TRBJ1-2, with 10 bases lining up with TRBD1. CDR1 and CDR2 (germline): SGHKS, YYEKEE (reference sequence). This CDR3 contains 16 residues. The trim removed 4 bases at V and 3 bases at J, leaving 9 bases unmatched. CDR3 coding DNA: TGTGCCAGCAGCACGACAGGGGGCCTATCCTACTATGGCTACACCTTC. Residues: CASSTTGGLSYYGYTF.

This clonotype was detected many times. CDR3 nucleotide sequence: TGTGCCAGCAGTTACATGGGAGGGGAAGCTTTCTTT. Translating gives CASSYMGGEAFF. This chain joins TRBV6-9 and TRBJ1-1; D ambiguous. Trimming removed 3 bases from V and 8 bases from J, with 10 bases in between. Germline CDR1 and CDR2: MNHGY and SVAAGI. There are 12 residues in the CDR3.

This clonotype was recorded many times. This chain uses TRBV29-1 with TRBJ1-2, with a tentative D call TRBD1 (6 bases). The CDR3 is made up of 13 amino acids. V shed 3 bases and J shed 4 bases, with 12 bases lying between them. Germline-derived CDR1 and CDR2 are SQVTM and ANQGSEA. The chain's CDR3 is CSVEQQGPYGYTF. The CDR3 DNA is TGCAGCGTTGAGCAACAGGGTCCCTATGGCTACACCTTC. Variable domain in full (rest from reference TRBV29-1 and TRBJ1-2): SAVISQKPSRDICQRGTSLTIQCQVDSQVTMMFWYRQQPGQSLTLIATANQGSEATYESGFVIDKFPISRPNLTFSTLTVSNMSPEDSSIYLCSVEQQGPYGYTFGSGTRLTVV.

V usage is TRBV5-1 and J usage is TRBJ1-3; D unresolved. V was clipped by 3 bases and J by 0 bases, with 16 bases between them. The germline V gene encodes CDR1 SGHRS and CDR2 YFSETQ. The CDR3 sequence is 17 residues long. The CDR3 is CASSSTSLKSSGNTIYF. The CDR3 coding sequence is TGCGCCAGCAGCTCGACGTCTCTGAAGAGCTCTGGAAACACCATATATTTT.

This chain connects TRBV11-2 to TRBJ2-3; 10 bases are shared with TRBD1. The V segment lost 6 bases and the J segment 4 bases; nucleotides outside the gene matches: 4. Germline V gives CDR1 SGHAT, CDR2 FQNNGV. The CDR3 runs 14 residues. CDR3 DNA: TGTGCCAGCAGACCCGGGACAGGGGCAGATACGCAGTATTTT. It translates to CASRPGTGADTQYF. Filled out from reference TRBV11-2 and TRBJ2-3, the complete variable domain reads EAGVAQSPRYKIIEKRQSVAFWCNPISGHATLYWYQQILGQGPKLLIQFQNNGVVDDSQLPKDRFSAERLKGVDSTLKIQPAKLEDSAVYLCASRPGTGADTQYFGPGTRLTVL.

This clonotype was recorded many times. CDR3 protein: CASSLNGHKNTEAFF. The CDR3 DNA is TGTGCCAGCAGCCTAAACGGACATAAGAACACTGAAGCTTTCTTT. The chain recombines TRBV7-6 with TRBJ1-1; tentatively, D is TRBD1 (5 bases). Germline V CDR1 and CDR2: SGHVS, FNYEAQ. Trimming took 5 bases from V and 1 from J, leaving 14 bases between them. This CDR3 is built from 15 residues.

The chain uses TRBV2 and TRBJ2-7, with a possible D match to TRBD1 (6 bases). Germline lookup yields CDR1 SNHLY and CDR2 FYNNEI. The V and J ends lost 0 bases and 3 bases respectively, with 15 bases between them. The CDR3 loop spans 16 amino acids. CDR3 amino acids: CASSEARRTENYEQYF. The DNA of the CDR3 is TGTGCCAGCAGTGAAGCGCGCCGGACAGAGAACTACGAGCAGTACTTC.

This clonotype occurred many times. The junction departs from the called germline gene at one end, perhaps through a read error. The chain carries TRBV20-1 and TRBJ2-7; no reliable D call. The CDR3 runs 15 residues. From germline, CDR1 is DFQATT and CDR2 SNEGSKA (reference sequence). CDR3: CSARGGRASPYEQHF. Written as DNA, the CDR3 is TGCAGTGCTAGAGGCGGTCGGGCTAGTCCCTACGAGCAGCACTTC.

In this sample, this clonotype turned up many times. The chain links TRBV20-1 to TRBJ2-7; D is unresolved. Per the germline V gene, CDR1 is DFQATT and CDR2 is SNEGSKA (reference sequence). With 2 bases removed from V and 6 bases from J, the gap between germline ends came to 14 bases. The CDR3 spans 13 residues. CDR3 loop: CSARWLTPAEQYF. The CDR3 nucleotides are TGCAGTGCTAGATGGCTTACCCCGGCCGAGCAGTACTTC.

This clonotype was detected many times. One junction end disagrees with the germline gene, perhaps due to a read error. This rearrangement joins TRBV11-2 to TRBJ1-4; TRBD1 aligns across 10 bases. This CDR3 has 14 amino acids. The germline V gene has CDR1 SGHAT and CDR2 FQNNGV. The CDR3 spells CASSLGQGNEKLFF. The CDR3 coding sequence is TGCGCCAGCAGCTTGGGACAGGGGAATGAAAAACTGTTTTTT.

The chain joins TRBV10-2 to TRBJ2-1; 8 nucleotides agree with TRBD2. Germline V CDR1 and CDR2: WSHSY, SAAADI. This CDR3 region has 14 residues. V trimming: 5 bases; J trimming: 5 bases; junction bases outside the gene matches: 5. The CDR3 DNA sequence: TGCGCCAGCAGTAGAAGCGGGGGAAACAATGAGCAGTTCTTC. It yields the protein CASSRSGGNNEQFF.

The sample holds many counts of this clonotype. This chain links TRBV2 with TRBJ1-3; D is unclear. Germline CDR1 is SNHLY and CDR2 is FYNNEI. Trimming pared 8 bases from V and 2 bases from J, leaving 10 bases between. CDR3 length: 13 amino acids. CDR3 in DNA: TGTGCCAGCTGGGCAGAACCTGGAAACACCATATATTTT. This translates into CASWAEPGNTIYF.

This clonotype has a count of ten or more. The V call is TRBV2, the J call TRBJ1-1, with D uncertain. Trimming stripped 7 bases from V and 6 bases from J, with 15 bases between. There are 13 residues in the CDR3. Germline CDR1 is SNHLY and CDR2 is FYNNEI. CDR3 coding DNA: TGTGCCAGCATCCTGGCCGAGGTCCCTGAAGCTTTCTTT. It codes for CASILAEVPEAFF.

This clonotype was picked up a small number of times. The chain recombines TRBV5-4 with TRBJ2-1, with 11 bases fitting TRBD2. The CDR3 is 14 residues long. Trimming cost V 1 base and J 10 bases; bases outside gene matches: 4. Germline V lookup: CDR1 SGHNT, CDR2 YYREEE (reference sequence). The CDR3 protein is CASSLKLAGVEQFF. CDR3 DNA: TGTGCCAGCAGCTTGAAACTAGCGGGGGTGGAGCAGTTCTTC. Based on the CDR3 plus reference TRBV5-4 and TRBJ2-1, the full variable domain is ETGVTQSPTHLIKTRGQQVTLRCSSQSGHNTVSWYQQALGQGPQFIFQYYREEENGRGNFPPRFSGLQFPNYSSELNVNALELDDSALYLCASSLKLAGVEQFFGPGTRLTVL.

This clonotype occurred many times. CDR3 coding DNA: TGTGCCAGCAGCTTGGGGGCTTGGTACGAGCAGTACTTC. Protein sequence: CASSLGAWYEQYF. V and J are TRBV11-1 and TRBJ2-7; D is perhaps TRBD1 (6 bases). Trimming shortened V by 3 bases and J by 4 bases, and 10 bases separated the two germline ends. Germline values: CDR1 SGHAT, CDR2 FQDESV (reference sequence). The CDR3 is 13 residues long.

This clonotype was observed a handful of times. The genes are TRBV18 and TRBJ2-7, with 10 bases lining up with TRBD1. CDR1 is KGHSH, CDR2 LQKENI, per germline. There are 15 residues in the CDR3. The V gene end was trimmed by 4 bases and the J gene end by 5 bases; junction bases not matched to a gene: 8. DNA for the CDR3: TGTGCCAGCTCACTAGGGACAGGGGCGCTCGACGAGCAGTACTTC. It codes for CASSLGTGALDEQYF.

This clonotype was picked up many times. The CDR3 DNA follows: TGTGCCAGCAGCTTGGCCGGGGGGACCCAGTACTTC. This sequence encodes CASSLAGGTQYF. The rearrangement joins TRBV5-6 to TRBJ2-5; D might be TRBD2 (6 bases). Trimming stripped 0 bases from V and 7 bases from J, with 7 bases between. The CDR3 spans 12 residues. Germline CDR1 reads SGHDT; CDR2 reads YYEEEE.